This TCR beta chain was recorded in a study of T cells in narcolepsy. Study-wide background: Donors had narcolepsy type 1 or type 2, or were healthy controls.

Measured with immunoSEQ multiplex PCR; TCRdb has only the in-frame clones, and not every one. The repertoire holds under 35,000 clones, with about 85% as singletons. The CDR3 extends over 14 amino acids. Between the trimmed V and J ends, which lost 0 bases and 2 bases, there was a span of 8 bases. Germline V gives CDR1 MGHRA, CDR2 YSYEKL. Regarding the study as a whole: Comparing one patient's CSF and blood CD4+ clonotypes highlighted HCRT- and TRIB2-specific autoreactive clonotypes.

A word on this clone: Its antigen is unidentified.

The TCR sequence derives from a human donor with narcolepsy. Sequenced: CD45RA- memory CD4+ T cells from PBMCs. The chain has TRBV4-1 and TRBJ2-7; D not resolved. The CDR3: CASSQDNRPYEQYF. DNA of the CDR3: TGCGCCAGCAGCCAAGATAACAGACCCTACGAGCAGTACTTC.